The TCR beta chain under discussion was sequenced for a study of T cells in Graves' hyperthyroidism and ophthalmopathy. In its sample, this clonotype was seen many times. The antigen is not known. Uncontrolled infection, other autoimmune disease, pregnancy or lactation led to exclusion. Study conclusions and caveats: It was a median 6.5 months before onset that the model predicted ophthalmopathy. Blood shared most expanded thyroid clonotypes above 0.001. A model using 13 V-J features told ophthalmopathy apart from stable hyperthyroidism.

Trimming shortened V by 2 bases and J by 7 bases, and 9 bases separated the two germline ends. The germline CDR1 and CDR2 sequences are SGHNT and YYREEE (reference sequence). There are 12 residues in the CDR3. RNA transcripts yielded amplified TCR beta CDR3 regions. TCR CDR3 regions were first amplified by RT-PCR with HTBI primers. TCRdb processed the multiplex PCR reads anew with MiXCR; each CDR3 protein has one entry. Of approximately 700,000 distinct CDR3 sequences in the sample, roughly 46% are singletons; the top ten hold less than 9%. This rearrangement joins TRBV5-4 to TRBJ1-1; D gene uncertain. The source of this sequence is an adult man with Graves' disease, either hyperthyroidism or ophthalmopathy (not recorded which). The source material was peripheral blood or thyroid tissue (not recorded which). The CDR3 bases are TGTGCCAGCAGCTTCTCTTCGGATGAAGCTTTCTTT. Amino acids: CASSFSSDEAFF.